The clone carrying this TCR beta chain appeared a few times. The V segment lost 5 bases and the J segment 8 bases; nucleotides outside the gene matches: 9. The length of the CDR3 is 14 residues. Looked up from germline, CDR1 is SGHAT and CDR2 is FQDESV (reference sequence). Patients in Seattle were enrolled during active infection, then followed longitudinally. The sample comes from a study of blood T cell repertoires in COVID-19. Study-level background: The analysed material was cDNA or gDNA that came from T cells, B-cell-depleted T cells, or PBMCs.

In the source study's methods: Amplified reference gene primers provided the basis for estimating nucleated cell counts. Produced via immunoSEQ multiplex PCR; TCRdb's table is partial and in-frame only. V and J calls and clone size are those listed in that table; D and trimming were worked out from the DNA. Here the sample spans around 170,000 clones, roughly four fifths being singletons. Sequencing used peripheral blood. The origin of this receptor is a woman in her seventies with COVID-19, enrolled during active disease. The chain combines TRBV11-1 with TRBJ2-5; TRBD1 agrees at 9 bases. The CDR3 loop is CASSHRDRVTTQYF. DNA for the CDR3: TGTGCCAGCAGCCACCGGGACAGGGTAACAACCCAGTACTTC. Full variable domain (outside the CDR3, taken from reference TRBV11-1 and TRBJ2-5): EAEVAQSPRYKITEKSQAVAFWCDPISGHATLYWYRQILGQGPELLVQFQDESVVDDSQLPKDRFSAERLKGVDSTLKIQPAELGDSAMYLCASSHRDRVTTQYFGPGTRLLVL.